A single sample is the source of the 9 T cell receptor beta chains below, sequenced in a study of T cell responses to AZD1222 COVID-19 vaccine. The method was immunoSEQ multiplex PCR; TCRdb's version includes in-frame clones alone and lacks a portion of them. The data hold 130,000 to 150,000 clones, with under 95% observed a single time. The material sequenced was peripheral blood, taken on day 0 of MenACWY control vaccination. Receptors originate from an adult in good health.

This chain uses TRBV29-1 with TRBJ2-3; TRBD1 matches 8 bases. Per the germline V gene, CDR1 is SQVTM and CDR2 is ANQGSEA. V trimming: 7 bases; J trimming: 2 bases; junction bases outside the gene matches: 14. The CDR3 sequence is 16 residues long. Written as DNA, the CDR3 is TGCAGCGCTCTTCGGGACAGGCGAGGGTTCACAGATACGCAGTATTTT. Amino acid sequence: CSALRDRRGFTDTQYF.

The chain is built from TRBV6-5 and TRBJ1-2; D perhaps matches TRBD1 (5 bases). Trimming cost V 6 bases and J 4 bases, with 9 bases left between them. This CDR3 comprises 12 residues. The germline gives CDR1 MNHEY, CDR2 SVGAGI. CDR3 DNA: TGTGCCAGCAGCGGGGCTAGCTATGGCTACACCTTC. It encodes CASSGASYGYTF.

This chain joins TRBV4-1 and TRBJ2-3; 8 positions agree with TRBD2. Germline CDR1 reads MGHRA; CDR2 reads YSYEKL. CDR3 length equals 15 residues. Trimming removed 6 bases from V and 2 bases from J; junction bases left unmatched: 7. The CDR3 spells CASSPGGVTTDTQYF. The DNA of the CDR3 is TGCGCCAGCAGTCCCGGGGGGGTAACCACAGATACGCAGTATTTT.

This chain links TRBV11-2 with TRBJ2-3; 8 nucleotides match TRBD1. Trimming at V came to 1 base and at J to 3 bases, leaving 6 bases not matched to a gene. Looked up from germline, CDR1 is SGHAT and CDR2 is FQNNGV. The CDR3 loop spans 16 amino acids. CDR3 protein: CASSLVARGPTDTQYF. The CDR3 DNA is TGTGCCAGCAGCTTAGTGGCCAGGGGGCCTACAGATACGCAGTATTTT.

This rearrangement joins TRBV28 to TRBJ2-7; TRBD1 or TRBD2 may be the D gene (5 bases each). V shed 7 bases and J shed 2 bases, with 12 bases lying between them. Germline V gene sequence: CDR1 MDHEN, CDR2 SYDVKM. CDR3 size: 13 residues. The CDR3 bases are TGTGCCAGCATACCGGGACGGACCTACGAGCAGTACTTC. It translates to CASIPGRTYEQYF. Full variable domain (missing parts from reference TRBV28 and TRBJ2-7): DVKVTQSSRYLVKRTGEKVFLECVQDMDHENMFWYRQDPGLGLRLIYFSYDVKMKEKGDIPEGYSVSREKKERFSLILESASTNQTSMYLCASIPGRTYEQYFGPGTRLTVT.

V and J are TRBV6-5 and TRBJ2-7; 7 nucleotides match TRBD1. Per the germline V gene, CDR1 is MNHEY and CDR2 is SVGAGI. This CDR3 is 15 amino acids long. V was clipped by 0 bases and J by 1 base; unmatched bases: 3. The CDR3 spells CASSYSPRGSYEQYF. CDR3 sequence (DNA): TGTGCCAGCAGTTACTCCCCCAGGGGGTCCTACGAGCAGTACTTC.

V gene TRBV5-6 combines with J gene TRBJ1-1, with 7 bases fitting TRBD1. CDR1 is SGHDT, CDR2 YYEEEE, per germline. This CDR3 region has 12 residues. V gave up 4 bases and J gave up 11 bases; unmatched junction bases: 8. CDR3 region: CASSRRQGAAFF. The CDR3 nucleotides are TGTGCCAGCAGCCGGAGACAGGGAGCGGCTTTCTTT. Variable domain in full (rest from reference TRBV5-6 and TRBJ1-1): DAGVTQSPTHLIKTRGQQVTLRCSPKSGHDTVSWYQQALGQGPQFIFQYYEEEERQRGNFPDRFSGHQFPNYSSELNVNALLLGDSALYLCASSRRQGAAFFGQGTRLTVV.

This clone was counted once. The CDR3 loop reads CASSVGDRRAGRDTEAFF. The CDR3 DNA reads as TGTGCCAGCAGCGTAGGCGATCGGAGGGCAGGGCGGGACACTGAAGCTTTCTTT. The chain couples TRBV9 to TRBJ1-1; a possible D gene is TRBD1 (5 bases). Trimming took off 0 bases at V and 3 bases at J, with 21 bases between the two ends. The germline CDR1 and CDR2 sequences are SGDLS and YYNGEE. The CDR3 consists of 18 residues.

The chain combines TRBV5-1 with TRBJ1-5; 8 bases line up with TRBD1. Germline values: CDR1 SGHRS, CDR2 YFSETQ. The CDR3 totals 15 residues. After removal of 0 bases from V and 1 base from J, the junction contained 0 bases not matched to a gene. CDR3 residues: CASSLGTGSNQPQHF. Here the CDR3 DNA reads TGCGCCAGCAGCTTGGGGACAGGGAGCAATCAGCCCCAGCATTTT. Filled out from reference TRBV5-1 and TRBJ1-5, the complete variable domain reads KAGVTQTPRYLIKTRGQQVTLSCSPISGHRSVSWYQQTPGQGLQFLFEYFSETQRNKGNFPGRFSGRQFSNSRSEMNVSTLELGDSALYLCASSLGTGSNQPQHFGDGTRLSIL.